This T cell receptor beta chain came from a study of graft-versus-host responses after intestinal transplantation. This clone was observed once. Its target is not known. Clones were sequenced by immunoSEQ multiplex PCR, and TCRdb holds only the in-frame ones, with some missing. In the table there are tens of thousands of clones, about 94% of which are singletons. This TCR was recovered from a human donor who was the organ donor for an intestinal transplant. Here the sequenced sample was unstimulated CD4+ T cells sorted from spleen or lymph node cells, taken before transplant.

The CDR3 reads CASSLGQGRRETQYF. CDR3 in DNA: TGTGCCAGCAGTTTAGGACAGGGGCGTAGAGAGACCCAGTACTTC. V is TRBV28 and J is TRBJ2-5; 9 positions agree with TRBD1. The germline V gene has CDR1 MDHEN and CDR2 SYDVKM. V lost 2 bases to trimming and J lost 4 bases; unmatched junction nucleotides: 5. CDR3 size: 15 residues.